These T cell receptor beta chains were read from a single sample in a study of cytomegalovirus exposure and HLA in healthy donors. Clones were read by immunoSEQ multiplex PCR, and TCRdb kept only the in-frame ones, dropping some. The sample records roughly 60,000 clones, approximately 90% being singletons. The sample was PBMCs. These receptors originate from a woman aged 18-30 years in good health and CMV-seronegative. Both conserved end residues are trimmed from each CDR3.

v_call	j_call	cdr3_aa
TRBV10-2	TRBJ1-2	ASSVSGGTNYGYT
TRBV28	TRBJ1-5	ASSPGLQPQH
TRBV5-6	TRBJ2-5	ASSLLGQVEETQY
TRBV6-1	TRBJ1-1	ASSQQGAGNTEAF
TRBV11-2	TRBJ2-7	ASSLGTGPYEQY
TRBV5-6	TRBJ2-7	ASSNVGAGGPYEQY
TRBV4-1	TRBJ2-4	ASSQATGSLAKNIQY
TRBV7-2	TRBJ1-1	ASSPTGREAF
TRBV4-3	TRBJ2-1	ASSQERPRTGYNEQF
TRBV4-3	TRBJ2-5	ASSQELAGLQETQY
TRBV27	TRBJ1-5	ASHERLSNQPQH
TRBV7-7	TRBJ1-1	ASSLAAGTEAF
TRBV10-3	TRBJ2-7	AISVSPLVRRDRPYEQY
TRBV6-1	TRBJ1-3	ASSEGTGGNTIY
TRBV4-2	TRBJ2-7	ASSQTGTGTNEQY
TRBV21-1	TRBJ2-7	AIAPRAGREQY
TRBV27	TRBJ2-7	ASSLRGRGSSYEQY
TRBV5-1	TRBJ1-1	ASSRGQGAIGTEAF
TRBV29-1	TRBJ1-1	SARGANTEAF
TRBV7-9	TRBJ1-1	ASSPRRGAQTEAF
TRBV7-9	TRBJ1-1	ASSLAGRGAQNEAF
TRBV11-2	TRBJ2-1	ASSLLADTSYNEQF
TRBV5-1	TRBJ2-7	ASGTTGGARYEQY
TRBV28	TRBJ1-1	ASSLWAGAGTEAF
TRBV28	TRBJ1-2	ASTHLRDRAGYT
TRBV6-5	TRBJ2-1	ASSTVGRGEQF
TRBV6-6	TRBJ2-3	ASSYVRTSTDTQY
TRBV10-3	TRBJ2-3	AISRERADTQY
TRBV2	TRBJ2-3	ASSTSGGGTQY
TRBV5-1	TRBJ1-1	ASSLYSSNTEAF
TRBV28	TRBJ2-5	ASTRGGRGYQETQY
TRBV7-9	TRBJ2-5	ASSLGFVEETQY
TRBV6-5	TRBJ2-1	ASRSTGDSYNEQF
TRBV6-4	TRBJ1-6	ASSEKGNSPLH
TRBV6-5	TRBJ2-1	ASSPERVYNEQF
TRBV6-5	TRBJ2-2	ASSYSSENTGELF
TRBV7-8	TRBJ2-2	ASSTTRSGELF
TRBV6-5	TRBJ1-4	ASSPQGALNEKLF
TRBV4-1	TRBJ1-1	ASSQTVMNTEAF
TRBV10-3	TRBJ1-2	AISVGGLAPDGYT
TRBV28	TRBJ1-2	ASSARTGFGYT
TRBV6-4	TRBJ2-3	ASSRTGGTDTQY
TRBV7-8	TRBJ2-2	ASSLDRGSVYTGELF
TRBV7-7	TRBJ2-3	ASSLGSGGSPKTEGLPDTQY
TRBV6-7	TRBJ2-7	ASSFRVLGEQY
TRBV28	TRBJ1-3	ASSPGNTIY
TRBV15	TRBJ1-4	ATSVYAGSGEKLF
TRBV6-5	TRBJ1-1	ASCTLEGTEAF
TRBV11-2	TRBJ2-2	ASRRPGTVGGELF
TRBV7-6	TRBJ2-4	ASSLGPGQGLVAKNIQY
TRBV7-9	TRBJ2-2	ASSFPRTLVGELF
TRBV9	TRBJ2-3	ASSVPPSDTQY
TRBV4-1	TRBJ2-1	ASSRLLAGGRYNEQF
TRBV7-3	TRBJ2-1	ASSISSGRTEQF
TRBV5-4	TRBJ1-6	ASSHRGQNSPLH